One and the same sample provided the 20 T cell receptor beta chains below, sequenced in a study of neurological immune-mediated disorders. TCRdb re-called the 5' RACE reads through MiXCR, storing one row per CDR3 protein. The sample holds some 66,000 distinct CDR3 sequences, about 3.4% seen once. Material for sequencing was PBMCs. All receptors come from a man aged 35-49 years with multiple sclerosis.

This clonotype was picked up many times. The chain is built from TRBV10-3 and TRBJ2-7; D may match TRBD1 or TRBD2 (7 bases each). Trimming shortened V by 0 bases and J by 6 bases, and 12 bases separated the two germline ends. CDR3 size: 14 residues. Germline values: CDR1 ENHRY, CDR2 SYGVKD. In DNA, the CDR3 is TGTGCCATCAGTGAGTCGGGAGGGGGCGGCGAGCAGTACTTC. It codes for CAISESGGGGEQYF.

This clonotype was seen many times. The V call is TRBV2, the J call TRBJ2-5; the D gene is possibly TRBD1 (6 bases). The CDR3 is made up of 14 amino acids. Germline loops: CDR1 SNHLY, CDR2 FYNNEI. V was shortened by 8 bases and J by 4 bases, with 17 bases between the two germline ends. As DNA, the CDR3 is TGTGCCAGCGTCGGACGCCGAGGGGGAGAGACCCAGTACTTC. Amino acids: CASVGRRGGETQYF.

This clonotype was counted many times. The CDR3 coding sequence is TGTGCCAGCAGGGGGCCAGGGGGCCTGTATGGCTACACCTTC. Translation: CASRGPGGLYGYTF. The J gene is TRBJ1-2, the V gene TRBV12-3 or TRBV12-4; 8 nucleotides align to TRBD1. V lost 6 bases to trimming and J lost 5 bases; unmatched junction nucleotides: 8. The CDR3 consists of 14 residues.

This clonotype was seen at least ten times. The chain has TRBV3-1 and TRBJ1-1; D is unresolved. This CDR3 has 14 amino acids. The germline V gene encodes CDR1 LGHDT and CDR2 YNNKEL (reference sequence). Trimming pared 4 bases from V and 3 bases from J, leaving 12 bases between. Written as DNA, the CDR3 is TGTGCCAGCAGCCCTTTTACAGTTTACACTGAAGCTTTCTTT. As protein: CASSPFTVYTEAFF.

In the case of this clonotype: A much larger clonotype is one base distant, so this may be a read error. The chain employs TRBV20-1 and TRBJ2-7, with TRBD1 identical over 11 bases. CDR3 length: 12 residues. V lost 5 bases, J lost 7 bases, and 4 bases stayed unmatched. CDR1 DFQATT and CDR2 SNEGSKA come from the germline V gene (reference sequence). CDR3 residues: CSAWTGGKEQYF. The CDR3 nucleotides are TGCAGTGCTTGGACAGGGGGCAAAGAGCAGTACTTC.

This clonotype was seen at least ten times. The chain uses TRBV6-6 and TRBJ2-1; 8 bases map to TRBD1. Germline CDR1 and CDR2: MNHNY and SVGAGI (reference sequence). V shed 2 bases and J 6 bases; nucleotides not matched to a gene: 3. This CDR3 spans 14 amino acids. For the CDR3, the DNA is TGTGCCAGCAGTTACGGCGGACAGGGCAATGAGCAGTTCTTC. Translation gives CASSYGGQGNEQFF.

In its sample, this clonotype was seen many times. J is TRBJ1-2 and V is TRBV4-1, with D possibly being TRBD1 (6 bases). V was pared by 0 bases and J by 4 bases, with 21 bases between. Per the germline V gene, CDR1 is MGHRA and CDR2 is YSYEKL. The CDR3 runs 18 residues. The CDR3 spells CASSQEGTRGGRSYGYTF. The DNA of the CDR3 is TGCGCCAGCAGCCAAGAGGGCACCAGGGGAGGTAGAAGCTATGGCTACACCTTC.

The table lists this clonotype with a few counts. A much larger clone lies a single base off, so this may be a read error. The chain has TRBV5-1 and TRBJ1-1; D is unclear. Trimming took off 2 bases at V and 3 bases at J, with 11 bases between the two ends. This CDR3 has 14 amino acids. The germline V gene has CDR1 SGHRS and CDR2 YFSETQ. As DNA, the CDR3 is TGCGCCAGCAGCTTAGGAAAGGGCCACACTGAAGCTTTCTTT. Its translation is CASSLGKGHTEAFF. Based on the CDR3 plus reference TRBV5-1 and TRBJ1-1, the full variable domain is KAGVTQTPRYLIKTRGQQVTLSCSPISGHRSVSWYQQTPGQGLQFLFEYFSETQRNKGNFPGRFSGRQFSNSRSEMNVSTLELGDSALYLCASSLGKGHTEAFFGQGTRLTVV.

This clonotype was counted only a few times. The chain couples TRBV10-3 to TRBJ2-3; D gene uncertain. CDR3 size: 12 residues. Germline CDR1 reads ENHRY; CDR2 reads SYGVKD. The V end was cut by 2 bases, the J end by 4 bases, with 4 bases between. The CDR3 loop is CAISEKADTQYF. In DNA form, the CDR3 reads TGTGCCATCAGTGAGAAGGCAGATACGCAGTATTTT.

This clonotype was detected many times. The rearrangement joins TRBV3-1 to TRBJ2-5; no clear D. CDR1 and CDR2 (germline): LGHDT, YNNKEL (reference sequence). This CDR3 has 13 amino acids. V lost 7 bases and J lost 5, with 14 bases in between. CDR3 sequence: CASKNRVSETQYF. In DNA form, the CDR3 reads TGTGCCAGCAAGAACCGGGTGTCTGAGACCCAGTACTTC.

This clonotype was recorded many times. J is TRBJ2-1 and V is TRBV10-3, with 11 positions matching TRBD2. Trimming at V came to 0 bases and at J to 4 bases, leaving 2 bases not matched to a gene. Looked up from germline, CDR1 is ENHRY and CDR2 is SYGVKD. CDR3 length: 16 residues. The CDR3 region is CAISESSSGGYNEQFF. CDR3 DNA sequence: TGTGCCATCAGTGAGTCCTCTAGCGGGGGGTACAATGAGCAGTTCTTC.

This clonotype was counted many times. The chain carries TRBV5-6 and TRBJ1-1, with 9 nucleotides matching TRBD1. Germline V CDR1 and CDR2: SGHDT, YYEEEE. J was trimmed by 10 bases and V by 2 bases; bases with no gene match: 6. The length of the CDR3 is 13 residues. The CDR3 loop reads CASSFWTGVGAFF. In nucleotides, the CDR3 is TGTGCCAGCAGCTTTTGGACAGGGGTAGGAGCTTTCTTT.

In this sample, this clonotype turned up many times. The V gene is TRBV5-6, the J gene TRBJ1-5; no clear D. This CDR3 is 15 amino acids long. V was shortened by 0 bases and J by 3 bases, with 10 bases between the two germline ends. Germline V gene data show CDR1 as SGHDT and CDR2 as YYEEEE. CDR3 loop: CASSLEGVNNQPQHF. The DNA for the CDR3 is TGTGCCAGCAGCTTGGAAGGAGTTAACAATCAGCCCCAGCATTTT.

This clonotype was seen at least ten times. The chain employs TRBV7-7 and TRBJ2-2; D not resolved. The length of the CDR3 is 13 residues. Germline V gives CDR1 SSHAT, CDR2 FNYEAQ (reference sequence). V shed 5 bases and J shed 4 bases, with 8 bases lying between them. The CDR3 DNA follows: TGTGCCAGCAGCCACGAATTCACCGGGGAGCTGTTTTTT. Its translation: CASSHEFTGELFF.

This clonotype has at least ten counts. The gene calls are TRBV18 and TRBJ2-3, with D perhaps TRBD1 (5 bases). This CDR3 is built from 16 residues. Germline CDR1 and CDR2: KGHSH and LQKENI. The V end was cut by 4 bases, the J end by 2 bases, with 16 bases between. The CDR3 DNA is TGTGCCAGCTCACGGGGCCGGACCTTGGCCACAGATACGCAGTATTTT. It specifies CASSRGRTLATDTQYF. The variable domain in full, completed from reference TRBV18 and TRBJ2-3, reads NAGVMQNPRHLVRRRGQEARLRCSPMKGHSHVYWYRQLPEEGLKFMVYLQKENIIDESGMPKERFSAEFPKEGPSILRIQQVVRGDSAAYFCASSRGRTLATDTQYFGPGTRLTVL.

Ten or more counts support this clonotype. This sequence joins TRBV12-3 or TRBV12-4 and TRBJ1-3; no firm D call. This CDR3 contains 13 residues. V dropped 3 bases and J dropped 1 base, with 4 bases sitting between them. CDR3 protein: CASSFGSGNTIYF. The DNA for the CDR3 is TGTGCCAGCAGTTTTGGGTCTGGAAACACCATATATTTT.

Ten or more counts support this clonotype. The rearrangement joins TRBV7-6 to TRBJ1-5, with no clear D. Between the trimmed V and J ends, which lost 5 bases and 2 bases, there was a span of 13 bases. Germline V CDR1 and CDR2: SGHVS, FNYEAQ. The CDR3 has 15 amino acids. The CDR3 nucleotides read TGTGCCAGCAGCCCTGGAGGGTTCGGCAATCAGCCCCAGCATTTT. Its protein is CASSPGGFGNQPQHF.

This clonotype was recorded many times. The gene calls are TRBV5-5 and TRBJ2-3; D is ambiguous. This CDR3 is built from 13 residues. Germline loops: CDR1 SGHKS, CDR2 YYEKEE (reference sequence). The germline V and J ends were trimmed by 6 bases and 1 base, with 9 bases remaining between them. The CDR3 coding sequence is TGTGCCAGCACCCTGGCTGGCACAGATACGCAGTATTTT. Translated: CASTLAGTDTQYF. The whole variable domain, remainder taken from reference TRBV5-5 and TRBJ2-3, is DAGVTQSPTHLIKTRGQQVTLRCSPISGHKSVSWYQQVLGQGPQFIFQYYEKEERGRGNFPDRFSARQFPNYSSELNVNALLLGDSALYLCASTLAGTDTQYFGPGTRLTVL.

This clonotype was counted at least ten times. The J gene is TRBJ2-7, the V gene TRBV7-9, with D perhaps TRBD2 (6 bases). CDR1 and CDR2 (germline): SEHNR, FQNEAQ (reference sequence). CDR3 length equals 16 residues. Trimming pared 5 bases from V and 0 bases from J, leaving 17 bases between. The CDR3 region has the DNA TGTGCCAGCAGCCCCTGGGGCAGCGGGTCCTCCTACGAGCAGTACTTC. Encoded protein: CASSPWGSGSSYEQYF.

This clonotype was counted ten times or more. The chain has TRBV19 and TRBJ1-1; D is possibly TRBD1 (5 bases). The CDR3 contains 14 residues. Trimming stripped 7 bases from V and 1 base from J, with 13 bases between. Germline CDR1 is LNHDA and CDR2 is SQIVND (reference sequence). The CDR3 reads CASKLGQSNTEAFF. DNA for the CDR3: TGTGCCAGTAAACTCGGACAATCGAACACTGAAGCTTTCTTT.